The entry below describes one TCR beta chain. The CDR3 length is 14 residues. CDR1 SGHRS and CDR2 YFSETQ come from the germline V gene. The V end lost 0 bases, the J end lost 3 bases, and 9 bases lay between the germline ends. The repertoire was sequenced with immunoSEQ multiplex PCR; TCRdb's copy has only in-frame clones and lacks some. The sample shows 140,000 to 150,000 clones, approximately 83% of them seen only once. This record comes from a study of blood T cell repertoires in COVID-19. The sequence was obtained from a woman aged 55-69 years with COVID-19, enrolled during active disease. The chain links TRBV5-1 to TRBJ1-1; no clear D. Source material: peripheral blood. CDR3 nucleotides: TGCGCCAGCAGCTTGGGGCAGAGGGACACTGAAGCTTTCTTT. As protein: CASSLGQRDTEAFF.